This TCR beta chain derives from a study of T cell repertoires in cytomegalovirus infection. Study-level background: Matching HLA type, along with CMV infection, was indicated by public TCR beta signatures.

TCRdb fed the reads into MiXCR, producing one record per CDR3 protein. The table lists 200,000 to 300,000 distinct CDR3 sequences, roughly 9% of them singletons. About this clonotype itself: Its antigen is currently unknown.

Regarding the study as a whole: CMV-specific HLA-C-restricted TCR beta clonotypes dominated the ex vivo response. Individuals carrying CMV plus the relevant HLA were identified by cumulative frequency of public TCR beta families.

CDR3 size: 16 residues. The V end was cut by 0 bases, the J end by 4 bases, with 16 bases between. CDR1 and CDR2 from the germline V gene are SGHRS and YFSETQ. J is TRBJ1-1 and V is TRBV5-1; TRBD1 is a possible D gene (5 bases). Sequencing was carried out using PBMCs. This receptor was taken from a human donor in good health (CMV status not recorded). Some clones in this sample may be carry-over from other donors' samples. CDR3 in DNA: TGCGCCAGCAGCTTGGCCAGCCAGGGTCGAGGCACTGAAGCTTTCTTT. This encodes CASSLASQGRGTEAFF.